This T cell receptor beta chain is drawn from a study of T cells in Graves' hyperthyroidism and ophthalmopathy (dated by TCRdb to the late 2010s). Notes on the research overall: Peripheral blood samples were taken at the time of initial diagnosis, prior to any treatment. An independent validation cohort of fewer than 20 hyperthyroidism patients and 17 patients who later progressed to ophthalmopathy tested prospective prediction of ophthalmopathy. For training and testing, the 100 or so patients in the discovery cohort were randomly divided in a 7:3 ratio. TCR Vbeta CDR3 sequencing of approximately 140 peripheral blood samples (approximately 44 ophthalmopathy, over 70 hyperthyroidism and approximately 17 progressor patients) is reported in the paper. Following sampling, methimazole starting at 30 mg daily was given to hyperthyroidism patients, and high-dose intravenous methylprednisolone was given to ophthalmopathy patients. In addition, the study compared T-cell repertoires in thyroid tissue and in blood from roughly six Graves' hyperthyroidism patients. To identify TCR V-J signatures that set the groups apart, the researchers used a discovery cohort of about a hundred patients, made up of 40 to 45 with Graves' ophthalmopathy and about 59 with stable Graves' hyperthyroidism. Results the study describes overall, beyond this receptor: Most expanded thyroid clonotypes (frequency above 0.001) were also found in blood, which suggests that blood repertoires may mirror thyroid immune responses. Sample size was not statistically predetermined, and investigators were not blinded to group allocation. In validation, progression to ophthalmopathy was predicted by the model with 65% to 71% sensitivity and 72% to 85% specificity, a median of roughly 6.4 months before onset. Ophthalmopathy was separated from stable hyperthyroidism by a 13 V-J signature model, with roughly 88% sensitivity and about 81% specificity obtained in cross-validation and 80%/75% obtained in testing.

This clonotype was counted at least ten times. Its recognized antigen is unknown. Qualities for individual bases were not recorded, and no much larger clone is one base off. V is pruned by 6 bases and J by 8 bases, leaving 6 bases of the junction without a gene match. CDR1 and CDR2 (SNHLY, FYNNEI) derive from the germline V gene. Including the terminal cysteine and phenylalanine, the CDR3 comprises 15 residues. The retained sequence is limited to the CDR3, 45 bases, with the frame set at the first base. A patient counted as having stable Graves' hyperthyroidism if no progression to ophthalmopathy occurred over 18 months of follow-up. The hyperthyroidism patients were between 18 and 65 years old and newly diagnosed, with a disease duration of less than 2 months. Exclusion was applied to patients with uncontrolled infections, other autoimmune diseases, pregnancy or lactation. Clinical symptoms, serum thyroxine and TRAb, thyroid ultrasound, and orbital computed tomography formed the basis for the diagnoses. PBMCs were isolated from 8 to 10 ml of fresh peripheral blood by Ficoll-Paque density gradient centrifugation. Total RNA was extracted using Trizol reagent, and RNA quality was assessed on an Agilent 2100 Bioanalyzer.

Amplification of TCR beta CDR3 regions was carried out from RNA transcripts. For the first round of RT-PCR on the TCR CDR3, the HTBI primer set was used together with the Qiagen OneStep RT-PCR kit. Libraries were constructed in a second round of multiplex PCR, after which size selection and purification were carried out. Sequencing of the libraries was done on an Illumina HiSeq2000 using paired-end 100 bp reads. As for the authors' bioinformatics: Raw data were processed with SOAPnuke, discarding reads with adapters, uncalled bases, mean Phred below 15, or no exact constant-primer or identifier match. COPE v1.2.5 was used to merge the high-quality paired reads, and each unique nucleotide sequence was defined as a clonotype. MiTCR v1.1 was used to align the clonotypes against IMGT TRBV, TRBD and TRBJ reference segments. Analysis was restricted to V-J combinations with a frequency above 0.0001, which covered approximately 99% of repertoires. A TCS score was defined as the ratio of F50 (clonal expansion) to E x V (chaos), with BLOSUM62-based TCRdist applied between CDR3 peptides within each V-J. Welch's t-statistics and random forest reduced some 510 V-J features to some 14, which were used in a naive Bayes classifier (R e1071). In TCRdb, the public reads were trimmed at Q25 with fastp and aligned with MiXCR, with productive beta chains retained. Rows matching on CDR3 protein sequence are summarized as one entry with the most common DNA and genes. What appears here as the V and J calls and clone size reflects TCRdb's work, not the paper's. Across this sample there are fewer than 400,000 distinct CDR3 sequences, with more than 20% seen only once. Clones ranked in the top ten supply 73% of the sample.

This clonotype was sampled from a man in his fifties or sixties with Graves' hyperthyroidism. The specimen sequenced was blood. The chain couples TRBV2 to TRBJ2-1; 14 nucleotides in the junction match TRBD2. This receptor carries the CDR3 CASRSGTSGRYEQFF. The sequence in DNA is TGTGCCAGCAGGTCCGGGACTAGCGGGAGATATGAGCAGTTCTTC.